These 27 T cell receptor beta chains came from one sample sequenced in a study of T cell repertoires in cytomegalovirus infection. Antigen specificity for these receptors is unknown. TCRdb called the reads again in MiXCR, with one record for every CDR3 protein. The table shows roughly 500,000 distinct CDR3 sequences, with around 35% occurring only once. This material consisted of cultured PBMCs, taken from culture after CMV antigen stimulation. These receptors were taken from a human donor in good health (CMV status not recorded). Some clones in this sample may be carry-over from other donors' samples.

The chain links TRBV5-4 to TRBJ1-2; D ambiguous. V was shortened by 0 bases and J by 8 bases, with 17 bases between the two germline ends. CDR1 is SGHNT and CDR2 is YYREEE in the germline V gene (reference sequence). CDR3 length: 15 residues. CDR3 sequence: CASSLGQADDGGYTF. The CDR3 DNA is TGTGCCAGCAGCTTGGGGCAGGCGGATGACGGAGGCTACACCTTC.

This clonotype has more than one count but fewer than ten. V is TRBV7-9 and J is TRBJ2-1; 10 bases are a match to TRBD2. This CDR3 comprises 16 residues. Looked up from germline, CDR1 is SEHNR and CDR2 is FQNEAQ (reference sequence). After removal of 2 bases from V and 1 base from J, the junction contained 2 bases not matched to a gene. The CDR3 region is CASSLTSGMSYNEQFF. For the CDR3, the DNA is TGTGCCAGCAGCTTAACTAGCGGGATGTCCTACAATGAGCAGTTCTTC.

The chain is built from TRBV7-8 and TRBJ1-5; 9 bases line up with TRBD1. This CDR3 comprises 17 residues. Germline CDR1 and CDR2: SGHVS and FQNEAQ. After removal of 5 bases from V and 3 bases from J, the junction contained 11 bases not matched to a gene. The CDR3 is CASSPLPGTGNNQPQHF. DNA for the CDR3: TGTGCCAGCAGCCCCCTTCCCGGGACAGGGAACAATCAGCCCCAGCATTTT.

This clonotype was counted between two and nine times. This chain connects TRBV18 to TRBJ2-2, with a weak D call TRBD1 (6 bases). Germline assignment: CDR1 KGHSH and CDR2 LQKENI. Deletions cut 3 bases from V and 7 bases from J, with 15 bases between. The CDR3 loop spans 15 amino acids. Here the CDR3 DNA reads TGTGCCAGCTCACCCGGGACAACGGAAGGCGGGGAGCTGTTTTTT. This sequence encodes CASSPGTTEGGELFF.

The V call is TRBV12-3 or TRBV12-4, the J call TRBJ2-7, with 7 positions matching TRBD1. The CDR3 runs to 12 residues. V lost 4 bases and J lost 7; bases outside the gene matches: 4. Here the CDR3 reads CASSSTGEEQYV. The CDR3 DNA sequence: TGTGCCAGCAGTTCAACAGGGGAAGAGCAGTACGTC.

The rearrangement joins TRBV6-2 or TRBV6-3 to TRBJ2-1; 11 bases align to TRBD2. V dropped 0 bases and J dropped 8; count of bases not matched to a gene: 9. Looked up from germline, CDR1 is MNHEY and CDR2 is SVGEGT. The CDR3 is 17 amino acids. As DNA, the CDR3 is TGTGCCAGCAGTTACTCCCCCGGAATAGCGGGGGGGGATGAGCAGTTCTTC. This sequence encodes CASSYSPGIAGGDEQFF.

This clonotype has only a few counts. The chain recombines TRBV30 with TRBJ2-1; 11 bases are shared with TRBD2. V dropped 5 bases and J dropped 8; count of bases not matched to a gene: 14. The CDR3 runs 16 residues. CDR1 GTSNPN and CDR2 SVGIG come from the germline V gene (reference sequence). This CDR3 reads CAWGGDSGRALDEQFF. CDR3 nucleotides: TGTGCCTGGGGTGGGGATAGCGGGAGGGCCTTAGATGAGCAGTTCTTC.

This chain uses TRBV25-1 with TRBJ1-1; 9 bases are shared with TRBD1. The length of the CDR3 is 15 residues. Germline V gene lookup returns CDR1 MGHDK and CDR2 SYGVNS. V lost 1 base to trimming and J lost 4 bases; unmatched junction nucleotides: 4. The CDR3 is CASSEWGTGPTEAFF. The DNA of the CDR3 is TGTGCCAGCAGTGAATGGGGGACAGGGCCCACTGAAGCTTTCTTT.

This clonotype was detected only a few times. This rearrangement joins TRBV12-3 or TRBV12-4 to TRBJ2-3, with 7 bases matching TRBD2. The CDR3 contains 12 residues. V was pared by 11 bases and J by 2 bases, with 4 bases of the junction left unmatched. The CDR3 DNA reads TGTGCCGGGAGGGCGAACACAGATACGCAGTATTTT. Translating it yields CAGRANTDTQYF.

CDR3 in DNA: TGTGCCACGCGGGGCAGTCTCTCTGGAAACACCATATATTTT. Protein sequence: CATRGSLSGNTIYF. The chain carries TRBV28 and TRBJ1-3; tentatively, D is TRBD1 (5 bases). CDR3 length: 14 amino acids. Germline CDR1 is MDHEN and CDR2 is SYDVKM. V was pared by 10 bases and J by 0 bases, with 13 bases between.

The chain is built from TRBV27 and TRBJ2-1; D may be TRBD2 (5 bases). CDR3 length equals 17 residues. The V end was cut by 2 bases, the J end by 4 bases, with 18 bases between. Looked up from germline, CDR1 is MNHEY and CDR2 is SMNVEV (reference sequence). CDR3 in DNA: TGTGCCAGCAGTTTAAGGCCCAACGCCCGAGGGTACAATGAGCAGTTCTTC. Its translation is CASSLRPNARGYNEQFF.

The sample holds many counts of this clonotype. The rearrangement links TRBV7-6 to TRBJ2-3, with 14 nucleotides matching TRBD2. V was clipped by 5 bases and J by 9 bases; unmatched bases: 10. The CDR3 consists of 16 residues. CDR1 SGHVS and CDR2 FNYEAQ come from the germline V gene. CDR3 protein: CASSPLTSGRAGTQYF. As DNA, the CDR3 is TGTGCCAGCAGCCCCCTGACTAGCGGGAGGGCCGGAACGCAGTATTTT.

The rearrangement joins TRBV27 to TRBJ1-1; possible D gene TRBD1, 5 bases. CDR3 length equals 15 residues. Germline values: CDR1 MNHEY, CDR2 SMNVEV (reference sequence). V lost 4 bases to trimming and J lost 7 bases, with 19 bases between them. CDR3 loop: CASSSDVSGGDEAFF. The CDR3 coding sequence is TGTGCCAGCAGTTCGGACGTTTCGGGGGGGGATGAAGCTTTCTTT.

The table lists this clonotype with a few counts. The rearrangement joins TRBV5-1 to TRBJ2-2; 8 bases agree with TRBD2. Germline V gives CDR1 SGHRS, CDR2 YFSETQ. This CDR3 has 15 residues. V shed 2 bases, J shed 9 bases, and the junction held 9 bases outside the gene matches. As DNA, the CDR3 is TGCGCCAGCAGCTTCACTAGCGGTAGAGACCGGGAGCTGTTTTTT. Protein sequence: CASSFTSGRDRELFF. Full variable domain (remainder filled in from reference TRBV5-1 and TRBJ2-2): KAGVTQTPRYLIKTRGQQVTLSCSPISGHRSVSWYQQTPGQGLQFLFEYFSETQRNKGNFPGRFSGRQFSNSRSEMNVSTLELGDSALYLCASSFTSGRDRELFFGEGSRLTVL.

The chain uses TRBV10-3 and TRBJ2-1, with a possible D match to TRBD2 (5 bases). The length of the CDR3 is 12 residues. Germline V gene sequence: CDR1 ENHRY, CDR2 SYGVKD. The germline V and J ends were trimmed by 3 bases and 8 bases, with 8 bases remaining between them. CDR3 nucleotide sequence: TGTGCCATCAGTGAAGACTATGATGAGCAGTTCTTC. Translated: CAISEDYDEQFF.

This clonotype was seen a handful of times. The chain has TRBV18 and TRBJ2-7; 11 nucleotides align to TRBD1. J lost 2 bases, V lost 6 bases, and 6 bases had no gene match. The length of the CDR3 is 15 residues. CDR1 KGHSH and CDR2 LQKENI come from the germline V gene. The CDR3 loop reads CASSTGTGGPYEQYV. CDR3 nucleotide sequence: TGTGCCAGCTCCACGGGGACAGGGGGACCCTACGAGCAGTACGTC.

The chain carries TRBV7-8 and TRBJ2-7; 9 bases fit TRBD1. The CDR3 contains 16 residues. The germline V gene encodes CDR1 SGHVS and CDR2 FQNEAQ. The trim removed 4 bases at V and 2 bases at J, leaving 9 bases unmatched. The CDR3 loop reads CASSSSGRQGAYEQYF. For the CDR3, the DNA is TGTGCCAGCAGCTCTAGTGGGAGACAGGGGGCCTACGAGCAGTACTTC.

There are a few counts of this clonotype. This chain links TRBV7-3 with TRBJ2-2; possibly TRBD2 for D (5 bases). Germline V gene lookup returns CDR1 SGHTA and CDR2 FQGTGA. V was cut by 0 bases and J by 4 bases, with 9 bases left in between. The CDR3 loop spans 15 amino acids. CDR3 sequence: CASSLTGSATGELFF. The CDR3 nucleotides are TGTGCCAGCAGCTTAACGGGTAGCGCCACCGGGGAGCTGTTTTTT.

J is TRBJ2-3 and V is TRBV11-2, with 9 bases aligning to TRBD2. J lost 4 bases, V lost 3 bases, and 11 bases had no gene match. The germline CDR1 and CDR2 sequences are SGHAT and FQNNGV. CDR3 length equals 17 residues. CDR3 in DNA: TGTGCCAGCAGCTTTCTCGCTGCGGGAGGGTTCGCAGATACGCAGTATTTT. Translating gives CASSFLAAGGFADTQYF.

The rearrangement uses TRBV20-1 and TRBJ2-7, with D unclear. The CDR3 runs 13 residues. The V gene's germline CDR1 is DFQATT and CDR2 SNEGSKA (reference sequence). The V gene lost 6 bases and the J gene lost 0 bases, with 12 bases spanning the gap. CDR3 amino acids: CSASDQSSYEQYV. The CDR3 DNA follows: TGCAGTGCAAGCGACCAGAGCTCCTACGAGCAGTACGTC.

This chain joins TRBV12-5 and TRBJ1-1; TRBD1 aligns across 8 bases. With V trimmed by 1 base and J by 2 bases, 6 bases remained unmatched. The CDR3 sequence is 16 residues long. Germline V lookup: CDR1 LGHNT, CDR2 FRNRAP. The CDR3 nucleotides are TGTGCTAGTGGTTTGGGACAGGGGATCGGAAACACTGAAGCTTTCTTT. Translating it yields CASGLGQGIGNTEAFF. Complete variable domain (other parts from reference TRBV12-5 and TRBJ1-1): DARVTQTPRHKVTEMGQEVTMRCQPILGHNTVFWYRQTMMQGLELLAYFRNRAPLDDSGMPKDRFSAEMPDATLATLKIQPSEPRDSAVYFCASGLGQGIGNTEAFFGQGTRLTVV.

This clonotype was picked up many times. The rearrangement joins TRBV7-2 to TRBJ2-3; tentatively, D is TRBD2 (6 bases). Trimming shortened V by 3 bases and J by 8 bases, and 24 bases separated the two germline ends. The CDR3 length is 17 residues. CDR1 and CDR2 (germline): SGHTA, FQGNSA. DNA of the CDR3: TGTGCCAGCAGCTTCGCAGCCGCCTGGGACTCGACGGGTACGCAGTATTTT. It yields the protein CASSFAAAWDSTGTQYF.

This clonotype was observed a few times. This chain uses TRBV19 with TRBJ2-5, with 14 bases lining up with TRBD2. The trim removed 4 bases at V and 4 bases at J, leaving 8 bases unmatched. The CDR3 is 17 residues long. Germline values: CDR1 LNHDA, CDR2 SQIVND (reference sequence). CDR3 sequence reads: CASSNPRGLAGVETQYF. The CDR3 region has the DNA TGTGCCAGTAGTAACCCCCGGGGACTAGCGGGAGTAGAGACCCAGTACTTC.

The V call is TRBV4-1, the J call TRBJ2-6; 8 bases line up with TRBD1. Per germline, CDR1 MGHRA and CDR2 YSYEKL. The CDR3 is 16 residues long. J lost 4 bases, V lost 4 bases, and 6 bases had no gene match. In DNA form, the CDR3 reads TGCGCCAGCAGCCTCCGGACAGGGACCGGGGCCAACGTCCTGACTTTC. Residues: CASSLRTGTGANVLTF.

The V gene is TRBV29-1, the J gene TRBJ1-1, with 9 bases that match TRBD1. The ends lost 4 bases at V and 7 bases at J; junction bases unmatched: 10. The CDR3 has 14 amino acids. Germline lookup yields CDR1 SQVTM and CDR2 ANQGSEA. CDR3 bases: TGCAGCGTTGGCGGGGACAGGGAGCTCTTTGAAGCTTTCTTT. Protein: CSVGGDRELFEAFF.

The chain has TRBV14 and TRBJ2-7; D gene unclear. V was trimmed by 0 bases and J by 4 bases, leaving 7 bases between them. CDR3 length: 13 amino acids. Germline-derived CDR1 and CDR2 are SGHDN and FVKESK. Here the CDR3 reads CASSQDGRYEQYF. Written as DNA, the CDR3 is TGTGCCAGCAGCCAAGATGGTCGTTACGAGCAGTACTTC.

J is TRBJ1-6 and V is TRBV6-5; a weak D match, TRBD1 (5 bases). Per the germline V gene, CDR1 is MNHEY and CDR2 is SVGAGI. Trimming took 6 bases from V and 0 from J, leaving 15 bases between them. This CDR3 spans 17 amino acids. In DNA form, the CDR3 reads TGTGCCAGCAGGCACAACGACAGACTCTCCTATAATTCACCCCTCCACTTT. It encodes CASRHNDRLSYNSPLHF.